This TCR beta chain is from a study of blood T cells in healthy people across ages. Whole-study results and caveats: Donors of long life had a larger count of naive CD4+ cells and greater diversity than aged donors. PBMC samples, being unsorted, prevented any conclusive comparison of naive and antigen-experienced cells. When one million T cells were used, diversity estimates were thought to be underestimates.

Alongside a J-beta primer mix, a sample-barcoded 5' primer served in a second PCR lasting roughly 7 to 11 cycles. A template-switch adaptor with 12 random nucleotides tagged each cDNA molecule. A single record per CDR3 protein comes from TCRdb applying MiXCR to the 5' RACE reads. The repertoire holds 1.8 million or so distinct CDR3 sequences, with more than 35% as singletons. This clonotype was recorded a few times. What it binds is not known. J lost 4 bases, V lost 5 bases, and 9 bases had no gene match. The CDR3 covers 16 residues. The germline gives CDR1 SGHTA, CDR2 FQGNSA. The rearrangement joins TRBV7-2 to TRBJ1-4; 8 bases are a match to TRBD1. Material: blood. This sequence was found in a human donor in good health. CDR3 protein: CASSDKPGQVNEKLFF. CDR3 bases: TGTGCCAGCAGCGATAAGCCGGGACAGGTTAATGAAAAACTGTTTTTT.